The clone carrying this TCR beta chain appeared a single time. The antigen is unknown. This sample is drawn from a study of cytomegalovirus exposure and HLA in healthy donors. Generated by immunoSEQ multiplex PCR, the TCRdb table keeps only in-frame clones and is missing some. The sample consists of over 100,000 clones, around nine tenths of them appearing once. General study results and limits: The study flagged approximately 180 TCR beta chains as cytomegalovirus-associated. Reports described diagnosis of cytomegalovirus status by the classifier as highly specific and sensitive.

Between the trimmed V and J ends, which lost 4 bases and 0 bases, there was a span of 11 bases. Germline CDR1 is ENHRY and CDR2 is SYGVKD. The CDR3 loop spans 15 amino acids. Input material: PBMCs. V is TRBV10-3 and J is TRBJ2-3; D possibly corresponds to TRBD1 (5 bases). The source is a woman under 30 in good health and CMV-seropositive. CDR3 sequence: CAISADSSSTDTQYF. In nucleotides, the CDR3 is TGTGCCATCAGTGCCGACAGCTCTAGCACAGATACGCAGTATTTT.